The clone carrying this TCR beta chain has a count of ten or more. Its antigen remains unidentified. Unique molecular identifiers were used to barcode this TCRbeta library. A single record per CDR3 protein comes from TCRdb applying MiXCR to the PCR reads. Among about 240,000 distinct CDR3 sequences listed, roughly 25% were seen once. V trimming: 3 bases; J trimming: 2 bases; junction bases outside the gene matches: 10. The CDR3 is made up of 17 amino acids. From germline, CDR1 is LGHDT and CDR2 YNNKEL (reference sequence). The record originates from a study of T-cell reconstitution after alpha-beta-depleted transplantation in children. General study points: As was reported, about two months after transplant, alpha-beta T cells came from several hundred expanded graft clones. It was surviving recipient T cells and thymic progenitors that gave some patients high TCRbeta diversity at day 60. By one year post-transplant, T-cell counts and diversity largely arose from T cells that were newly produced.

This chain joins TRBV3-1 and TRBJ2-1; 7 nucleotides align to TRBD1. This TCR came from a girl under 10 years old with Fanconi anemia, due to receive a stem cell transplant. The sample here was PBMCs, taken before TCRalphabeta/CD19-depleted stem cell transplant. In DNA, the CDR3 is TGTGCCAGCAGCCACTCAACAGGGGTATCACCCTACAATGAGCAGTTCTTC. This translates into CASSHSTGVSPYNEQFF.